These T cell receptor beta chains were read from a single sample in a study of blood T cell repertoires in COVID-19. The table came from immunoSEQ multiplex PCR; TCRdb's copy has only in-frame clones and leaves some out. This sample has 300,000 to 400,000 clones, with about 85% found just once. The sample comprised PBMCs or T cells enriched from blood (not recorded which). The receptors here all came from a woman under 40 who had been exposed to COVID-19. Each CDR3 is given with its conserved first and last residue. A D gene is named only where the DNA matches it firmly. A clone size is listed for some rows: how often the clone was seen (once, few, many), or a class if it is expanded.

V gene	clone size	D gene	J gene	CDR3 DNA	CDR3 protein
TRBV27	.	TRBD2	TRBJ2-1	TGTGCCAGCAGTTTTAACGGGGGGGTCGCGAATGAGCAGTTCTTC	CASSFNGGVANEQFF
TRBV19	.	.	TRBJ1-2	TGTGCCAGTAGTACGGGGGTGGGCTATGGCTACACCTTC	CASSTGVGYGYTF
TRBV5-4	.	.	TRBJ2-1	TGTGCCAGCAGCTTGGACAGCGGCTCCCACAATGAGCAGTTCTTC	CASSLDSGSHNEQFF
TRBV5-6	.	TRBD1	TRBJ2-7	TGTGCCAGCAGCCCCGACAGGGGTCTATACGAGCAGTACTTC	CASSPDRGLYEQYF
TRBV3-1/TRBV3-2	.	TRBD2	TRBJ2-5	TGTGCCAGCAGCCAAGTAGTTGGCGGGAGGGCCTCGGAGACCCAGTACTTC	CASSQVVGGRASETQYF
TRBV21-1	.	.	TRBJ1-1	TGTGCCAGCAGCAAGGCCTTCAGGTTGAACACTGAAGCTTTCTTT	CASSKAFRLNTEAFF
TRBV2	.	.	TRBJ2-3	TGTGCCAGCAGTTGGTCAGGAAGCACAGATACGCAGTATTTT	CASSWSGSTDTQYF
TRBV5-8	.	TRBD1	TRBJ1-5	TGTGCCAGCAGCTTGGACAGGGGCCGAAGGAGGAATCAGCCCCAGCATTTT	CASSLDRGRRRNQPQHF
TRBV13	few	.	TRBJ2-1	TGTGCCAGCAGCTCGTACAGGGAATACAATGAGCAGTTCTTC	CASSSYREYNEQFF
TRBV6-2/TRBV6-3	.	TRBD1	TRBJ1-1	TGTGCCAGCAGTCCCGACAGGGGAGAATGGGCTTTCTTT	CASSPDRGEWAFF
TRBV6-5	.	TRBD1	TRBJ1-1	TGTGCCAGCAGTTCATTCGGGACAGGGCACACTGAAGCTTTCTTT	CASSSFGTGHTEAFF
TRBV11-2	.	TRBD1	TRBJ1-1	TGTGCCAGCAGCTTCGCCCCAGGACAGGGCAACACTGAAGCTTTCTTT	CASSFAPGQGNTEAFF
TRBV7-3	.	.	TRBJ2-2	TGTGCCAGCAGCTACGACTTCACCAAACGGGGCGGGGAGCTGTTTTTT	CASSYDFTKRGGELFF
TRBV7-9	.	.	TRBJ2-3	TGTGCCAGCAGCCCGGCGGGGGCCACAGATACGCAGTATTTT	CASSPAGATDTQYF
TRBV9	.	TRBD1	TRBJ1-4	TGTGCCAGCAGCGGGCGACAGGGCGTTAATGAAAAACTGTTTTTT	CASSGRQGVNEKLFF
TRBV5-1	.	.	TRBJ2-2	TGCGCCAGCAGCGTAGTAGAGGGCACCGGGGAGCTGTTTTTT	CASSVVEGTGELFF
TRBV3-1/TRBV3-2	.	TRBD1	TRBJ1-5	TGTGCCAGCAGCCTCCGGACAGGGGAAAAGGGCAATCAGCCCCAGCATTTT	CASSLRTGEKGNQPQHF
TRBV4-2	.	.	TRBJ2-7	TGTGCCAGCAGCCAAGAATCAGGTCGCACCTCCTACGAGCAGTACTTC	CASSQESGRTSYEQYF
TRBV5-6	.	TRBD1	TRBJ2-7	TGTGCCAGCAGCTGGAGGGACAGGGGGTTCTCCTACGAGCAGTACTTC	CASSWRDRGFSYEQYF
TRBV4-2	.	.	TRBJ1-6	TGTGCCAGCAGCCAAGATGGGGGAGCAGGGGTAGAATCACCCCTCCACTTT	CASSQDGGAGVESPLHF
TRBV18	.	.	TRBJ2-7	TGTGCCAGCTCACCACGGGACTCTTATTACGAGCAGTACTTC	CASSPRDSYYEQYF
TRBV2	once	TRBD1	TRBJ2-1	TGTGCCAGCAGGGGGATCACCGGGACAGCCTACAATGAGCAGTTCTTC	CASRGITGTAYNEQFF
TRBV6-5	.	.	TRBJ2-6	TGTGCCAGCGGGGGGAGGAGCTCTGGGGCCAACGTCCTGACTTTC	CASGGRSSGANVLTF
TRBV10-3	.	TRBD2	TRBJ2-7	TGTGCCATCAGAGGACTAGCGGGAGACCACGAGCAGTACTTC	CAIRGLAGDHEQYF
TRBV3-1/TRBV3-2	.	.	TRBJ1-2	TGTGCCAGCAGCCATCCGGGAAGGTCGTATGGCTACACCTTC	CASSHPGRSYGYTF
TRBV3-1/TRBV3-2	.	.	TRBJ1-1	TGTGCCAGCAGCCAGGGCAGGGACACTGAAGCTTTCTTT	CASSQGRDTEAFF
TRBV11-3	.	.	TRBJ2-5	TGTGCCAGCAGCTTAGATTCGGTAGCTGGGACCCAGTACTTC	CASSLDSVAGTQYF
TRBV7-3	.	TRBD2	TRBJ2-1	TGTGCCAGCAGCCGTTCCGGGACTAGCGGGAACAATGAGCAGTTCTTC	CASSRSGTSGNNEQFF
TRBV4-1	.	TRBD2	TRBJ2-3	TGCGCCAGCAGCCAAGTTGGGACTAGCGGGCCTTCAGATACGCAGTATTTT	CASSQVGTSGPSDTQYF
TRBV4-2	.	TRBD1	TRBJ2-7	TGTGCCAGCAGCCAGGAGGACAGGGGGTTCTACGAGCAGTACTTC	CASSQEDRGFYEQYF
TRBV7-2	.	TRBD1	TRBJ1-4	TGTGCCAGCAGTCGGACAGGGCGCGAAAAACTGTTTTTT	CASSRTGREKLFF
TRBV4-2	once	.	TRBJ2-7	TGTGCCAGCAGCCGAGAGGGGGGAGGCTACGAGCAGTACTTC	CASSREGGGYEQYF
TRBV6-5	.	.	TRBJ1-2	TGTGCCAGCAGTTACTCGAGACTCCAAGTCTATGGCTACACCTTC	CASSYSRLQVYGYTF
TRBV5-6	.	.	TRBJ1-3	TGTGCCAGCAGCTTACGGACTGTGCTCTCTGGAAACACCATATATTTT	CASSLRTVLSGNTIYF
TRBV9	.	.	TRBJ2-7	TGTGCCAGCAGCGATGCCGGCTACGAGCAGTACTTC	CASSDAGYEQYF
TRBV6-6	.	TRBD1	TRBJ2-7	TGTGCCAGCAGTAGGGGGACAGGGACCTACGAGCAGTACTTC	CASSRGTGTYEQYF
TRBV7-5	.	.	TRBJ2-2	TGTGTCAGAAGTTTCCGGCCAGGCGATGTCGGGGAGCTGTTTTTT	CVRSFRPGDVGELFF
TRBV11-2	.	.	TRBJ1-1	TGTGCCAGCAGCTTAGTGCGGCTGGAAGCTTTCTTT	CASSLVRLEAFF
TRBV19	.	.	TRBJ1-3	TGTGCCAGTAAACTTAGCTCTGGAAACACCATATATTTT	CASKLSSGNTIYF
TRBV3-1/TRBV3-2	.	TRBD1	TRBJ1-2	TGTGCCAGCAGCTCCCGGGACAGGGGGAGTGGAGGCTACACCTTC	CASSSRDRGSGGYTF
TRBV5-1	.	TRBD2	TRBJ2-5	TGCGCCAGCAGCTTGGGTCTGGGCGGGGGAGAGACCCAGTACTTC	CASSLGLGGGETQYF
TRBV5-4	.	.	TRBJ1-6	TGTGCCAGCAGCGCCGGACAGATGAATTCACCCCTCCACTTT	CASSAGQMNSPLHF
TRBV4-3	.	TRBD1	TRBJ1-6	TGCGCCAGCAGCCTCGGGACAGGGGTTAATTCACCCCTCCACTTT	CASSLGTGVNSPLHF
TRBV2	.	.	TRBJ1-5	TGTGCCAGCAGTTCCCCTGCAGGGGATAATCAGCCCCAGCATTTT	CASSSPAGDNQPQHF
TRBV28	.	TRBD1	TRBJ1-2	TGTGCCAGCAGTTTATTGGTGGGGACAGGTTATGGCTACACCTTC	CASSLLVGTGYGYTF
TRBV19	.	.	TRBJ1-4	TGTGCCAGTAGTACTGGACAGCTTAATGAAAAACTGTTTTTT	CASSTGQLNEKLFF
TRBV12-5	.	.	TRBJ1-2	TGTGCTAGTGGTTTGATGGGCTCCTATGGCTACACCTTC	CASGLMGSYGYTF
TRBV28	.	.	TRBJ1-1	TGTGCCAGCAACCGGGGGGGTTATACCGGTACTGAAGCTTTCTTT	CASNRGGYTGTEAFF
TRBV18	.	.	TRBJ2-6	TGTGCCAGCTCACCATTATCCGGGTCTGGGGCCAACGTCCTGACTTTC	CASSPLSGSGANVLTF
TRBV4-2	.	TRBD2	TRBJ2-1	TGTGCCAGCAGCCAAGAAGCGGGGGGGCCGTGGAATGAGCAGTTCTTC	CASSQEAGGPWNEQFF
TRBV29-1	.	.	TRBJ1-3	TGCAGCGTTGAACTAGGAAACACCATATATTTT	CSVELGNTIYF
TRBV3-1/TRBV3-2	few	.	TRBJ2-1	TGTGCCAGCAGCCAAGTAACCCAGCGGCACAATGAGCAGTTCTTC	CASSQVTQRHNEQFF
TRBV12-3/TRBV12-4	.	.	TRBJ2-3	TGTGCCAGCAGTGCGCGATCCACAGATACGCAGTATTTT	CASSARSTDTQYF
TRBV28	once	TRBD2	TRBJ2-1	TGTGCCAGCAGTTTCCCACTTAGGACTAGCGGGAGGGCCAATGAGCAGTTCTTC	CASSFPLRTSGRANEQFF
TRBV9	.	.	TRBJ2-3	TGTGCCAGCAGCACAAACACAGATACGCAGTATTTT	CASSTNTDTQYF
TRBV6-5	.	.	TRBJ1-3	TGTGCCAGCAGAGCCCCAGGGGATGGAAACACCATATATTTT	CASRAPGDGNTIYF
TRBV7-3	once	.	TRBJ1-6	TGTGCCAGCAGCTTGGGGCACAGGGTTTTGAATTCACCCCTCCACTTT	CASSLGHRVLNSPLHF